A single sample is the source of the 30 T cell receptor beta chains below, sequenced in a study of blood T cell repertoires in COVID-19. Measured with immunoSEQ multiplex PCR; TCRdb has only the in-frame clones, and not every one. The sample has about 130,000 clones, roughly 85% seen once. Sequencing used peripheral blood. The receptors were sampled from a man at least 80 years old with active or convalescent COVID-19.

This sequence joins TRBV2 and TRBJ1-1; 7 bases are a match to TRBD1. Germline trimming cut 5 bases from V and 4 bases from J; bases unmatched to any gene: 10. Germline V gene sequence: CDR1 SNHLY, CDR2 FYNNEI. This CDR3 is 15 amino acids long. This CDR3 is CASSWTGGLGTEAFF. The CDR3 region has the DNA TGTGCCAGCAGTTGGACAGGAGGATTGGGCACTGAAGCTTTCTTT.

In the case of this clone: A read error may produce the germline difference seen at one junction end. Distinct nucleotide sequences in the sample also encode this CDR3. The CDR3 loop is CASSLRAGQGQEAFF. As DNA, the CDR3 is TGCGCCAGTAGCTTGAGGGCAGGGCAGGGCCAGGAAGCTTTCTTT. The chain links TRBV5-1 to TRBJ1-1; D might be TRBD1 (5 bases). The CDR3 consists of 15 residues. Germline CDR1 SGHRS, CDR2 YFSETQ.

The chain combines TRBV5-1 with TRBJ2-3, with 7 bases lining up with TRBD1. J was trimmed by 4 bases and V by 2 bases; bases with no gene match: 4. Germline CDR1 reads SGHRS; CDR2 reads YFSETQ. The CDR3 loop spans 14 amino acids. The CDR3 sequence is CASSLQGPPDTQYF. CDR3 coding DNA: TGCGCCAGCAGCTTACAGGGGCCCCCAGATACGCAGTATTTT.

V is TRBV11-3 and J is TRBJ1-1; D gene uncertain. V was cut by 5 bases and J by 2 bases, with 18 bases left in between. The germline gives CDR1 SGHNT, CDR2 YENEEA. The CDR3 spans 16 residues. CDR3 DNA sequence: TGTGCCAGCAGCACCCCATCTGGCGGCGGTAACACTGAAGCTTTCTTT. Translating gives CASSTPSGGGNTEAFF.

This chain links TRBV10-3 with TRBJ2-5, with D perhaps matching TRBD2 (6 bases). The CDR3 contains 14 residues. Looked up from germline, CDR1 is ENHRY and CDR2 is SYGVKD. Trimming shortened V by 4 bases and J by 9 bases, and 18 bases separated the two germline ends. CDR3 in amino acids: CAISGGGGVGAQYF. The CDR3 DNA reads TGTGCCATCAGTGGTGGAGGCGGGGTAGGGGCCCAGTACTTC.

CDR3 amino acids: CASTALAGEDTQYF. CDR3 sequence (DNA): TGTGCCAGCACAGCACTAGCGGGAGAGGATACGCAGTATTTT. The chain has TRBV7-9 and TRBJ2-3; 11 nucleotides agree with TRBD2. The length of the CDR3 is 14 residues. CDR1 is SEHNR and CDR2 is FQNEAQ in the germline V gene (reference sequence). With V trimmed by 7 bases and J by 6 bases, 6 bases remained unmatched.

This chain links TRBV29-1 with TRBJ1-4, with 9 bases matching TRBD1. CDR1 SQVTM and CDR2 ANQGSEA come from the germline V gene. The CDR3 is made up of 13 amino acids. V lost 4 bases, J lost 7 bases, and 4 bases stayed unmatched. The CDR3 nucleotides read TGCAGCGTTGCTGAGACAGGGGGTGAAAAACTGTTTTTT. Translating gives CSVAETGGEKLFF. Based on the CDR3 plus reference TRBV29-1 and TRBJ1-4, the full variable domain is SAVISQKPSRDICQRGTSLTIQCQVDSQVTMMFWYRQQPGQSLTLIATANQGSEATYESGFVIDKFPISRPNLTFSTLTVSNMSPEDSSIYLCSVAETGGEKLFFGSGTQLSVL.

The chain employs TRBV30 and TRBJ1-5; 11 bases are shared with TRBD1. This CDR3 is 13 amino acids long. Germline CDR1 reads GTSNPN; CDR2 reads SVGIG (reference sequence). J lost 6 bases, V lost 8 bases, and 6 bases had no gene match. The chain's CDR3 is CAVAGTGGQPQHF. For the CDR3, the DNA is TGTGCCGTCGCCGGGACAGGGGGTCAGCCCCAGCATTTT.

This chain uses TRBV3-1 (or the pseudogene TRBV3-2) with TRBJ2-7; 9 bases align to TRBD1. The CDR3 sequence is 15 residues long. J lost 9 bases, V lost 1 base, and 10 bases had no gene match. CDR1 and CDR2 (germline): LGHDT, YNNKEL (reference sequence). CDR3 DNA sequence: TGTGCCAGCAGCCAAGTCACGGCCGGACAGGGGCGGCAGTACTTC. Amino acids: CASSQVTAGQGRQYF.

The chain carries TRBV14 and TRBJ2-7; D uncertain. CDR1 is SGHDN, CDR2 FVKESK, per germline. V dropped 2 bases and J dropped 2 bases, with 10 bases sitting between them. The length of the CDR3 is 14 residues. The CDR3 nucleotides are TGTGCCAGCAGCCAACCCCAGAATCCCTACGAGCAGTACTTC. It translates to CASSQPQNPYEQYF.

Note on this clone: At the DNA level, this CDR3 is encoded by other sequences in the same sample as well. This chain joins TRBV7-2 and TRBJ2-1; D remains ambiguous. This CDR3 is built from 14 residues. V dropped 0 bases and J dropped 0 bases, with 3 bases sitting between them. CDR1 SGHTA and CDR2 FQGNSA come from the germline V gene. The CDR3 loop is CASSLAASYNEQFF. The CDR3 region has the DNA TGTGCCAGCAGCTTAGCGGCCTCCTACAATGAGCAGTTCTTC.

The CDR3 sequence is CASGLVAWYGYTF. CDR3 nucleotides: TGTGCTAGTGGTTTGGTAGCCTGGTATGGCTACACCTTC. The chain has TRBV12-5 and TRBJ1-2, with unresolved D. The CDR3 contains 13 residues. Germline lookup yields CDR1 LGHNT and CDR2 FRNRAP. V lost 0 bases and J 5 bases, leaving 7 bases between the germline ends.

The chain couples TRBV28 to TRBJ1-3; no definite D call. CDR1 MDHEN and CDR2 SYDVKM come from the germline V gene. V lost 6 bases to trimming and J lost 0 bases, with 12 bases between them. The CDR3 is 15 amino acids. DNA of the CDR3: TGTGCCAGCAGCGCGTCGGGGTTCTCTGGAAACACCATATATTTT. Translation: CASSASGFSGNTIYF.

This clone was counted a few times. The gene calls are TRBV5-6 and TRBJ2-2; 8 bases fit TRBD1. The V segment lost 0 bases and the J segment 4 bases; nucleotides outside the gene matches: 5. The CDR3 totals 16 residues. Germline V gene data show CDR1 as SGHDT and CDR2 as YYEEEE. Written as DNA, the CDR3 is TGTGCCAGCAGCTTGGTTTCAGGGGGCGGCACCGGGGAGCTGTTTTTT. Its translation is CASSLVSGGGTGELFF.

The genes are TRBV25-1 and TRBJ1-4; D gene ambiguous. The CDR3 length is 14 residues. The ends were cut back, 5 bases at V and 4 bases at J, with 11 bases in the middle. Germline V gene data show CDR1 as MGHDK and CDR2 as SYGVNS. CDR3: CASSWSLYNEKLFF. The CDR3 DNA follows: TGTGCCAGCAGTTGGAGTTTGTATAATGAAAAACTGTTTTTT.

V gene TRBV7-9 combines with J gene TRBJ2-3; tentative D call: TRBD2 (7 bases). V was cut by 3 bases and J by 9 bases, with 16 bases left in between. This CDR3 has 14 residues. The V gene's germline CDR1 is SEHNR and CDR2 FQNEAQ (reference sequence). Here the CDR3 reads CASSLLGGRGTQYF. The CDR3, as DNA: TGTGCCAGCAGCTTGCTTGGAGGGAGGGGGACGCAGTATTTT.

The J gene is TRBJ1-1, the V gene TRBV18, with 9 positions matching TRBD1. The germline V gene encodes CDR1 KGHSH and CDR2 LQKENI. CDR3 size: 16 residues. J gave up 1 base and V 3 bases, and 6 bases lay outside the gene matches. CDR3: CASSPGQGSRNTEAFF. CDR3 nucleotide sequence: TGTGCCAGCTCACCCGGACAGGGGTCACGGAACACTGAAGCTTTCTTT.

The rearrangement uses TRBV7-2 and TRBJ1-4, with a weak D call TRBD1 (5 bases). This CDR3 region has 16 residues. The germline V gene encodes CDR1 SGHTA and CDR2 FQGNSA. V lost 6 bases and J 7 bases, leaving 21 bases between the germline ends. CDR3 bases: TGTGCCAGCAGTCCGGGGGGAGGGGTCGGCGGTGAAAAACTGTTTTTT. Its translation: CASSPGGGVGGEKLFF.

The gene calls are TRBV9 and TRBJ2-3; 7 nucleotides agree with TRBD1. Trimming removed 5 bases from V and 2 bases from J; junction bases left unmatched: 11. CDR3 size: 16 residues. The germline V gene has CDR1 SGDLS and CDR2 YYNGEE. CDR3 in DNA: TGTGCCAGCAGTAAGACAGGGACCCAAACCACAGATACGCAGTATTTT. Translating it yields CASSKTGTQTTDTQYF.

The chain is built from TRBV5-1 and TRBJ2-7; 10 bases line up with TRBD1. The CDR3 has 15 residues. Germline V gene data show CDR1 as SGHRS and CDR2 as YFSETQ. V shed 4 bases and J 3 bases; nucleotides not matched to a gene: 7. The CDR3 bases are TGCGCCAGCAGCATACGACAGGGGGCGAACTACGAGCAGTACTTC. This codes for CASSIRQGANYEQYF.

In DNA, the CDR3 is TGTGCCACCGCCCTCGGACAGGGTGAATCACCCCTCCACTTT. This encodes CATALGQGESPLHF. The V gene is TRBV10-3, the J gene TRBJ1-6; 8 bases fit TRBD1. Germline V gene sequence: CDR1 ENHRY, CDR2 SYGVKD. The CDR3 loop spans 14 amino acids. V trimming: 10 bases; J trimming: 10 bases; junction bases outside the gene matches: 12.

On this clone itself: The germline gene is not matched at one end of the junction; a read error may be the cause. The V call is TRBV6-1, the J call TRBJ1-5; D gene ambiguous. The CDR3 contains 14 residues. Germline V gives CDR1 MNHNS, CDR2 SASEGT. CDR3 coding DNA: TGTGCCAGCAGTGAAAGGTTTAGCGATCAGCCCCAGCATTTT. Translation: CASSERFSDQPQHF.

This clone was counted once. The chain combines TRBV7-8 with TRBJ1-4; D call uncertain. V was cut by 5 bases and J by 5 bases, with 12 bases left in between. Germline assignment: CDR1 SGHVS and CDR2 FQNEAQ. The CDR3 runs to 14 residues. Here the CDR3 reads CASSAGRVNEKLFF. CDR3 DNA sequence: TGTGCCAGCAGCGCCGGTCGGGTCAATGAAAAACTGTTTTTT.

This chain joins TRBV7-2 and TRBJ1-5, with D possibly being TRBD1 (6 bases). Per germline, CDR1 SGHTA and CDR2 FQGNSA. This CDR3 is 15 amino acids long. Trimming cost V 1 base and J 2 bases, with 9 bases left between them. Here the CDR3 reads CASSLVQGGNQPQHF. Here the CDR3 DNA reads TGTGCCAGCAGCTTAGTACAGGGAGGCAATCAGCCCCAGCATTTT.

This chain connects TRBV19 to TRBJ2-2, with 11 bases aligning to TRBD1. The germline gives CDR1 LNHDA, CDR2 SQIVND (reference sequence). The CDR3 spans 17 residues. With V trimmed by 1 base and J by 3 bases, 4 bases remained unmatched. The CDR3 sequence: CASSIGTGGWYTGELFF. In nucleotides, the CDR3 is TGTGCCAGTAGTATAGGGACAGGGGGCTGGTACACCGGGGAGCTGTTTTTT. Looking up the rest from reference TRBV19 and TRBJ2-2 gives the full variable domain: DGGITQSPKYLFRKEGQNVTLSCEQNLNHDAMYWYRQDPGQGLRLIYYSQIVNDFQKGDIAEGYSVSREKKESFPLTVTSAQKNPTAFYLCASSIGTGGWYTGELFFGEGSRLTVL.

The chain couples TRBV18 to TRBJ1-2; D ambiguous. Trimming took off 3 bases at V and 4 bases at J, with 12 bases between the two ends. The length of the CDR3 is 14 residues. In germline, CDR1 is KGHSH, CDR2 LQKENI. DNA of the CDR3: TGTGCCAGCTCACCTCCATCCCCAGGCTATGGCTACACCTTC. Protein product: CASSPPSPGYGYTF.

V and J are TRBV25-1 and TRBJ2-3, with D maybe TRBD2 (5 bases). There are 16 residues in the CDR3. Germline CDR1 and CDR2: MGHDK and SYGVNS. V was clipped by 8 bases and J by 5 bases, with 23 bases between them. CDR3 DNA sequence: TGTGCCAGCCACCCCAGAGACTACACTGCAAAAGATACGCAGTATTTT. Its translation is CASHPRDYTAKDTQYF.

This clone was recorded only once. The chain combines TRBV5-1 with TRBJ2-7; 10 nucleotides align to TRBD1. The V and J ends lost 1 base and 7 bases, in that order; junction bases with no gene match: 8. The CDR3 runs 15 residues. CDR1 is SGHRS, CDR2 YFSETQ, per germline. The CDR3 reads CASSLLGQGDGEQYF. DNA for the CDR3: TGCGCCAGCAGCTTGCTCGGACAGGGGGACGGGGAGCAGTACTTC. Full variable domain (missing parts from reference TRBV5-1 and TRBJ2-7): KAGVTQTPRYLIKTRGQQVTLSCSPISGHRSVSWYQQTPGQGLQFLFEYFSETQRNKGNFPGRFSGRQFSNSRSEMNVSTLELGDSALYLCASSLLGQGDGEQYFGPGTRLTVT.

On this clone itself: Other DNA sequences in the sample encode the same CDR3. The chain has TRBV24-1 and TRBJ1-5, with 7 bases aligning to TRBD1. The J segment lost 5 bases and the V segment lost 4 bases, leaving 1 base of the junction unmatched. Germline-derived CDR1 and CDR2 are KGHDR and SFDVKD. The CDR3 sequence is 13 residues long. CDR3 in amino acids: CATSDRGDQPQHF. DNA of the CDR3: TGTGCCACCAGTGACAGGGGGGATCAGCCCCAGCATTTT.

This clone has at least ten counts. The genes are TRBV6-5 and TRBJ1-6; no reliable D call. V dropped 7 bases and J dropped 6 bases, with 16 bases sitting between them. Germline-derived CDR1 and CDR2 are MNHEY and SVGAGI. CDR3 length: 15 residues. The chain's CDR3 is CASNERAGINSPLHF. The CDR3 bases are TGTGCCAGCAACGAGAGAGCGGGGATTAATTCACCCCTCCACTTT.